A selection of T cell receptor beta chains follows, all from one sample in a study of shared clonotypes between healthy human individuals. Produced via immunoSEQ multiplex PCR; TCRdb's table is partial and in-frame only. In the table there are about 2 million clones, approximately 94% of which are singletons. Sequenced: naive CD8+ T cells sorted from blood. The receptors come from a man aged 18-30 years in good health. CDR3s include the opening cysteine and the closing phenylalanine or tryptophan. The D gene is left open where the match is weak. For some rows the clone size is stated as once, few or many, or as a class when expanded; others skip it.

.	TRBV7-2	.	TRBJ2-4	CASSLVVGGGKNIQYF	TGTGCCAGCAGCTTAGTAGTGGGTGGGGGTAAAAACATTCAGTACTTC
TRBD1	TRBV5-6	.	TRBJ2-7	CASSWTGTDEQYF	TGTGCCAGCAGCTGGACGGGGACAGACGAGCAGTACTTC
TRBD1	TRBV5-6	.	TRBJ1-1	CASSAYRGGTEAFF	TGTGCCAGCAGCGCATACAGGGGCGGCACTGAAGCTTTCTTT
.	TRBV5-5	.	TRBJ1-1	CASSLNRVNEAFF	TGTGCCAGCAGCTTGAACAGGGTAAATGAAGCTTTCTTT
TRBD1	TRBV7-2	.	TRBJ2-7	CASSADRGHEQYF	TGTGCCAGCAGCGCGGACAGGGGCCACGAGCAGTACTTC
TRBD2	TRBV19	once	TRBJ2-1	CASSISGGAYNEQFF	TGTGCCAGTAGTATTAGCGGGGGGGCCTACAATGAGCAGTTCTTC
TRBD1	TRBV5-5	.	TRBJ2-2	CASSWGQGRTGELFF	TGTGCCAGCAGCTGGGGACAGGGCCGCACCGGGGAGCTGTTTTTT
TRBD1	TRBV2	.	TRBJ2-7	CASSEGDSVTYEQYF	TGTGCCAGCAGTGAAGGGGACAGTGTCACCTACGAGCAGTACTTC
TRBD1	TRBV11-2	.	TRBJ2-7	CASRSLDRVSYEQYF	TGTGCCAGCAGGTCTCTTGACAGGGTCTCCTACGAGCAGTACTTC
.	TRBV4-1	.	TRBJ2-3	CATRAHTGSRDTQYF	TGCGCCACAAGGGCCCACACTGGTTCCCGAGATACGCAGTATTTT
.	TRBV5-6	.	TRBJ2-1	CASSLGAYNEQFF	TGTGCCAGCAGCTTGGGTGCATACAATGAGCAGTTCTTC
.	TRBV7-9	.	TRBJ2-2	CASSLADLGTLTGELFF	TGTGCCAGCAGCTTAGCGGATTTGGGGACTCTTACCGGGGAGCTGTTTTTT
.	TRBV4-1	.	TRBJ1-5	CASSQDRAENQPQHF	TGCGCCAGCAGCCAAGATCGGGCAGAGAATCAGCCCCAGCATTTT
.	TRBV12-5	.	TRBJ2-5	CASGRQETQYF	TGTGCTAGTGGTAGACAAGAGACCCAGTACTTC
.	TRBV6-1	.	TRBJ1-4	CASSVLLGPYEKLFF	TGTGCCAGCAGCGTCTTACTTGGGCCCTATGAAAAACTGTTTTTT
TRBD2	TRBV4-3	.	TRBJ2-1	CASSRILAGVPYNEQFF	TGCGCCAGCAGCCGAATCCTAGCGGGAGTTCCCTACAATGAGCAGTTCTTC
TRBD1	TRBV6-1	.	TRBJ1-5	CASSEVETGLGYSNQPQHF	TGTGCCAGCAGTGAAGTCGAGACAGGGTTAGGGTATAGCAATCAGCCCCAGCATTTT
.	TRBV6-1	once	TRBJ2-7	CASSELGEQYF	TGTGCCAGCAGTGAATTAGGCGAGCAGTACTTC
.	TRBV2	.	TRBJ2-5	CASYSGQETQYF	TGTGCCAGTTATAGCGGCCAAGAGACCCAGTACTTC
.	TRBV6-6	once	TRBJ2-3	CASQILGGPGDTQYF	TGTGCCAGCCAGATCTTAGGGGGTCCGGGAGATACGCAGTATTTT
.	TRBV19	.	TRBJ1-1	CASSPIGNTEAFF	TGTGCCAGTAGTCCGATTGGCAACACTGAAGCTTTCTTT
.	TRBV19	.	TRBJ2-7	CASSLGVLYEQYF	TGTGCCAGTAGCTTGGGGGTCCTCTACGAGCAGTACTTC
.	TRBV6-6	few	TRBJ1-2	CASSPLRSDYGYTF	TGTGCCAGCAGTCCCCTAAGGTCTGACTATGGCTACACCTTC
.	TRBV28	.	TRBJ2-5	CASSDPGPQYF	TGTGCCAGCAGTGATCCGGGACCCCAGTACTTC
TRBD2	TRBV10-2	.	TRBJ2-1	CASSDGGGYEQFF	TGCGCCAGCAGTGACGGGGGGGGCTATGAGCAGTTCTTC
TRBD1	TRBV28	once	TRBJ1-5	CASSFSTGYGQPQHF	TGTGCCAGCAGTTTTTCGACAGGGTATGGACAGCCCCAGCATTTT
TRBD1	TRBV4-1	.	TRBJ2-2	CASSPGTGVRTGELFF	TGCGCCAGCAGCCCCGGGACAGGGGTGAGGACCGGGGAGCTGTTTTTT
.	TRBV13	.	TRBJ1-1	CASSIIPQVEAFF	TGTGCCAGCAGCATCATTCCACAGGTTGAAGCTTTCTTT
.	TRBV7-8	.	TRBJ1-3	CASSFSGSGNTIYF	TGTGCCAGCAGCTTCTCAGGCTCTGGAAACACCATATATTTT
.	TRBV19	once	TRBJ1-2	CASSLGLNGYTF	TGTGCCAGTAGTCTGGGACTGAATGGCTACACCTTC
TRBD1	TRBV2	once	TRBJ1-2	CASSENRGGENYGYTF	TGTGCCAGCAGTGAAAACAGGGGAGGGGAAAACTATGGCTACACCTTC
.	TRBV27	.	TRBJ2-7	CASTKYEQYF	TGTGCCAGCACGAAATACGAGCAGTACTTC
.	TRBV18	.	TRBJ1-1	CASSLDRTEAFF	TGTGCCAGCTCACTAGACCGAACTGAAGCTTTCTTT
.	TRBV6-5	.	TRBJ2-2	CASSYSWETGELFF	TGTGCCAGCAGTTATTCGTGGGAGACCGGGGAGCTGTTTTTT
TRBD2	TRBV9	.	TRBJ2-7	CASSASGSGHEQYF	TGTGCCAGCAGCGCGAGCGGGAGTGGCCATGAGCAGTACTTC
.	TRBV5-6	.	TRBJ2-3	CASSPGTGSTDTQYF	TGTGCCAGCAGCCCAGGGACGGGCAGCACAGATACGCAGTATTTT
.	TRBV11-2	.	TRBJ2-7	CASSLIPNPGIYEQYF	TGTGCCAGCAGCCTCATCCCAAACCCAGGGATATACGAGCAGTACTTC